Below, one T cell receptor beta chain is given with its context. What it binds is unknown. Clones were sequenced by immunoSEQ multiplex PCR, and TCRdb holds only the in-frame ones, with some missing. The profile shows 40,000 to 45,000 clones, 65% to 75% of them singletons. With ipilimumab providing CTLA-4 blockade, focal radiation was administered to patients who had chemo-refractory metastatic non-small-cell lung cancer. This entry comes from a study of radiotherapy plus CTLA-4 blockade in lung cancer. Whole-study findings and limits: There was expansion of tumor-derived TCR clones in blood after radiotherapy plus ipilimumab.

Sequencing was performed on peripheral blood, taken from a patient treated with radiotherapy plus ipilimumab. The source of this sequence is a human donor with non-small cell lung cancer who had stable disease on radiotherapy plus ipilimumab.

The chain's CDR3 is CASRIQQSSYNSPLHF. CDR3 coding DNA: TGTGCCAGCAGAATACAGCAAAGCTCCTATAATTCACCCCTCCACTTT. This rearrangement joins TRBV5-8 to TRBJ1-6, with D uncertain. CDR3 length: 16 residues. V was clipped by 5 bases and J by 0 bases, with 12 bases between them. Germline values: CDR1 SGHTS, CDR2 YDEGEE.